The clone carrying this TCR beta chain has more than one count but fewer than ten. This sample includes further DNA sequences coding for the same CDR3. These data are taken from a study of blood T cell repertoires in COVID-19. Background on the study: Donors in the United States, Italy and Spain gave samples during acute or convalescent COVID-19. PBMCs, B-cell-depleted T cells, or T cells were the source of the cDNA or gDNA that made up the material.

Losses at the gene ends were 2 bases for V and 8 bases for J; bases not matched to a gene: 6. The CDR3 is 16 residues long. Germline CDR1 is MNHEY and CDR2 is SVGEGT. In Seattle, patients joined the study during active infection and were tracked longitudinally. Here immunoSEQ multiplex PCR was the method, and the copy in TCRdb shows in-frame clones only, minus some. The sample shows over 15,000 clones, approximately 88% of them seen only once. This chain joins TRBV6-2 or TRBV6-3 and TRBJ2-2, with 12 bases that match TRBD2. The TCR sequence derives from a woman aged 80 or older with COVID-19, enrolled during active disease. The specimen sequenced was peripheral blood. CDR3 amino acids: CASSYLPLAGGGELFF. The CDR3 DNA is TGTGCCAGCAGTTACCTCCCGCTAGCGGGGGGGGGGGAGCTGTTTTTT.